A single sample gave rise to the 14 T cell receptor beta chains below, sequenced in a study of blood T cell repertoires in COVID-19. Clones were read by immunoSEQ multiplex PCR, and TCRdb kept only the in-frame ones, dropping some. The sample holds 430,000 or so clones, around nine tenths seen once. Specimen: PBMCs or T cells enriched from blood (not recorded which). These receptors all stem from a woman between 18 and 29 years old who had been exposed to COVID-19.

The gene calls are TRBV3-1 (or the pseudogene TRBV3-2) and TRBJ1-5, with D tentatively TRBD1 (5 bases). The V end lost 6 bases, the J end lost 3 bases, and 12 bases lay between the germline ends. CDR3 length equals 14 residues. Germline assignment: CDR1 LGHDT and CDR2 YNNKEL (reference sequence). DNA of the CDR3: TGTGCCAGCAGAGGGGATTGGGTCAATCAGCCCCAGCATTTT. Protein: CASRGDWVNQPQHF.

This chain joins TRBV4-3 and TRBJ1-1, with 7 bases lining up with TRBD1. V dropped 2 bases and J dropped 2; count of bases not matched to a gene: 5. CDR3 size: 15 residues. The germline V gene has CDR1 LGHNA and CDR2 YSLEER. The DNA for the CDR3 is TGCGCCAGCAGCCAATACACAGGGGACAACACTGAAGCTTTCTTT. As protein: CASSQYTGDNTEAFF.

The genes are TRBV7-2 and TRBJ2-3; D is ambiguous. V was clipped by 5 bases and J by 4 bases, with 13 bases between them. The germline V gene encodes CDR1 SGHTA and CDR2 FQGNSA. CDR3 size: 14 residues. Here the CDR3 reads CASSSRSGADTQYF. The CDR3 DNA is TGTGCCAGCAGCAGCCGTTCGGGTGCAGATACGCAGTATTTT.

This chain connects TRBV6-1 to TRBJ2-4, with 7 bases lining up with TRBD1. Germline V gene sequence: CDR1 MNHNS, CDR2 SASEGT. This CDR3 comprises 14 residues. J lost 7 bases, V lost 3 bases, and 6 bases had no gene match. The CDR3 here is CASSDDRVGNIQYF. DNA for the CDR3: TGTGCCAGCAGTGACGACAGGGTGGGCAACATTCAGTACTTC.

As to this clone: A much bigger clone sits one base away, suggesting this may be a read error. The sample has other DNA sequences that encode this CDR3 too. The CDR3 nucleotides are TGTGCCAGCAGTCCGAGCTCCTACGAGCAGTACTTC. Its translation is CASSPSSYEQYF. This chain connects TRBV28 to TRBJ2-7; D unclear. The germline V gene has CDR1 MDHEN and CDR2 SYDVKM. V was pared by 5 bases and J by 0 bases, with 5 bases between. The CDR3 sequence is 12 residues long.

The chain recombines TRBV19 with TRBJ1-5, with 11 bases aligning to TRBD1. Germline V gene lookup returns CDR1 LNHDA and CDR2 SQIVND (reference sequence). This CDR3 comprises 13 residues. Trimming removed 6 bases from V and 11 bases from J; junction bases left unmatched: 6. For the CDR3, the DNA is TGTGCCAGTAGGGGACAGGGGGAACCGGCCCAGCATTTT. Its protein is CASRGQGEPAQHF. The full variable domain, in which reference TRBV19 and TRBJ1-5 provide the parts outside the CDR3, is DGGITQSPKYLFRKEGQNVTLSCEQNLNHDAMYWYRQDPGQGLRLIYYSQIVNDFQKGDIAEGYSVSREKKESFPLTVTSAQKNPTAFYLCASRGQGEPAQHFGDGTRLSIL.

In this sample, this clone turned up once. V and J are TRBV4-3 and TRBJ2-1; D may be TRBD1 (6 bases). Germline V gene data show CDR1 as LGHNA and CDR2 as YSLEER. This CDR3 spans 15 amino acids. Trimming left V 0 bases short and J 3 bases short, with 9 bases between. The CDR3 coding sequence is TGCGCCAGCAGCCAAGAAGGCAGGGGCTACAATGAGCAGTTCTTC. This gives the protein CASSQEGRGYNEQFF.

A few counts support this clone. This chain uses TRBV29-1 with TRBJ2-2; 7 nucleotides agree with TRBD1. Losses at the gene ends were 7 bases for V and 3 bases for J; bases not matched to a gene: 8. The CDR3 spans 14 residues. CDR1 and CDR2 from the germline V gene are SQVTM and ANQGSEA. CDR3 residues: CSAPGQAYTGELFF. The CDR3 DNA reads as TGCAGCGCACCAGGACAGGCCTACACCGGGGAGCTGTTTTTT.

This rearrangement joins TRBV11-3 to TRBJ2-1; no clear D. V lost 5 bases and J lost 0, with 14 bases in between. The CDR3 has 16 residues. Germline V gene data show CDR1 as SGHNT and CDR2 as YENEEA. CDR3 bases: TGTGCCAGCAGCATCCAGGCCTCAAACTCCTACAATGAGCAGTTCTTC. Protein: CASSIQASNSYNEQFF.

This rearrangement joins TRBV5-4 to TRBJ1-3; the D gene is possibly TRBD1 (5 bases). This CDR3 is 15 amino acids long. V lost 2 bases and J 0 bases, leaving 9 bases between the germline ends. Looked up from germline, CDR1 is SGHNT and CDR2 is YYREEE (reference sequence). Here the CDR3 reads CASSFDSYSGNTIYF. In DNA, the CDR3 is TGTGCCAGCAGCTTTGACAGCTACTCTGGAAACACCATATATTTT.

The chain is built from TRBV7-8 and TRBJ1-4, with 7 bases aligning to TRBD1. Per the germline V gene, CDR1 is SGHVS and CDR2 is FQNEAQ. This CDR3 has 14 amino acids. V shed 3 bases and J 6 bases; nucleotides not matched to a gene: 4. The DNA for the CDR3 is TGTGCCAGCAGCTTGGGACAGCCCGATGAAAAACTGTTTTTT. Translation gives CASSLGQPDEKLFF.

The chain carries TRBV6-4 and TRBJ2-3; D perhaps matches TRBD2 (5 bases). The CDR3 runs 19 residues. V lost 6 bases, J lost 1 base, and 26 bases lay in between. In germline, CDR1 is MRHNA, CDR2 SNTAGT. In DNA, the CDR3 is TGTGCCAGCAGACCATCCTATCACGGGGAAGCAGATTGCACAGATACGCAGTATTTT. It translates to CASRPSYHGEADCTDTQYF.

This rearrangement joins TRBV7-2 to TRBJ2-5, with 7 bases matching TRBD1. The junction had 10 bases not matched to a gene; V was cut back by 5 bases and J by 4 bases. There are 15 residues in the CDR3. Per the germline V gene, CDR1 is SGHTA and CDR2 is FQGNSA. The CDR3 DNA reads as TGTGCCAGCAGCACACAGACAGGGACGGCAGAGACCCAGTACTTC. Its protein product is CASSTQTGTAETQYF.

The chain employs TRBV19 and TRBJ1-6, with 8 bases aligning to TRBD1. V shed 7 bases, J shed 6 bases, and the junction held 8 bases outside the gene matches. Germline values: CDR1 LNHDA, CDR2 SQIVND (reference sequence). The CDR3 loop spans 15 amino acids. Written as DNA, the CDR3 is TGTGCCAGTACTCCAGGGGGCGCCGTTAATTCACCCCTCCACTTT. Translating it yields CASTPGGAVNSPLHF. The variable domain in full, with the rest retrieved from reference TRBV19 and TRBJ1-6, is DGGITQSPKYLFRKEGQNVTLSCEQNLNHDAMYWYRQDPGQGLRLIYYSQIVNDFQKGDIAEGYSVSREKKESFPLTVTSAQKNPTAFYLCASTPGGAVNSPLHFGNGTRLTVT.